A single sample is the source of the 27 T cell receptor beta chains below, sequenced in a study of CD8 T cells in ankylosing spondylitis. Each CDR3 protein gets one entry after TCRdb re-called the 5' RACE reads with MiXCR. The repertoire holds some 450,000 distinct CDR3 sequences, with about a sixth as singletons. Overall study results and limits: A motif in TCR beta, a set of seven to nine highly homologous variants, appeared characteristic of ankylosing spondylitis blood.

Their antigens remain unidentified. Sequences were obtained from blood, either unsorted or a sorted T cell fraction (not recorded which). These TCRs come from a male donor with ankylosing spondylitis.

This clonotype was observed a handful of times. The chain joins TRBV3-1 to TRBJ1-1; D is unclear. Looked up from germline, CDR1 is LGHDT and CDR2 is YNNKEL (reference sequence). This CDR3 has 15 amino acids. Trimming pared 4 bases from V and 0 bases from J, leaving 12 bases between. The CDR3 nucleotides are TGTGCCAGCAGCCCCCCGGGGAAACTGAACACTGAAGCTTTCTTT. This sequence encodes CASSPPGKLNTEAFF.

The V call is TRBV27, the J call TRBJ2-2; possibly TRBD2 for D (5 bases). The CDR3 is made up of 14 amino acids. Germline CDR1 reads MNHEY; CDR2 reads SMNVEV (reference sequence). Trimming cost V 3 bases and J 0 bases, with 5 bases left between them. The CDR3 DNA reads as TGTGCCAGCAGTTTGAGGGCGAACACCGGGGAGCTGTTTTTT. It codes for CASSLRANTGELFF.

The CDR3 DNA sequence: TGTGCCAGCAGCTTAGAAGACAGGGAGCAGTTCTTC. This gives the protein CASSLEDREQFF. V is TRBV7-2 and J is TRBJ2-1; a weak D match, TRBD1 (6 bases). The CDR3 covers 12 residues. The V end was cut by 1 base, the J end by 10 bases, with 8 bases between. Germline CDR1 and CDR2: SGHTA and FQGNSA.

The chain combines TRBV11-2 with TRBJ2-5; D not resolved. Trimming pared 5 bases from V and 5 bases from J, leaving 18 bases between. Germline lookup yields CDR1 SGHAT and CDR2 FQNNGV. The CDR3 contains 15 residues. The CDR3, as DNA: TGTGCCAGCAGCCCAGGCGGTCGCAGAGGCGAGACCCAGTACTTC. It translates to CASSPGGRRGETQYF.

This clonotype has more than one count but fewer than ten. The CDR3 protein is CASSYLTGFTGELFF. The CDR3 DNA reads as TGTGCCAGCAGCTACCTGACAGGGTTCACCGGGGAGCTGTTTTTT. The J gene is TRBJ2-2, the V gene TRBV5-6, with 7 nucleotides matching TRBD1. V lost 3 bases and J lost 4; bases outside the gene matches: 6. CDR3 length: 15 residues. CDR1 and CDR2 (germline): SGHDT, YYEEEE.

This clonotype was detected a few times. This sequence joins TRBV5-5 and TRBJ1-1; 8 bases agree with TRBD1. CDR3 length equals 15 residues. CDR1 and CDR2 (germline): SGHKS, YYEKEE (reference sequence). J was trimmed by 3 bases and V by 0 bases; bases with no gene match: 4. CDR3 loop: CASSLAPGGYTEAFF. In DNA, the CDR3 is TGTGCCAGCAGCTTGGCCCCAGGGGGCTACACTGAAGCTTTCTTT. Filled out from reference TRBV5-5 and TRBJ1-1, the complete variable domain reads DAGVTQSPTHLIKTRGQQVTLRCSPISGHKSVSWYQQVLGQGPQFIFQYYEKEERGRGNFPDRFSARQFPNYSSELNVNALLLGDSALYLCASSLAPGGYTEAFFGQGTRLTVV.

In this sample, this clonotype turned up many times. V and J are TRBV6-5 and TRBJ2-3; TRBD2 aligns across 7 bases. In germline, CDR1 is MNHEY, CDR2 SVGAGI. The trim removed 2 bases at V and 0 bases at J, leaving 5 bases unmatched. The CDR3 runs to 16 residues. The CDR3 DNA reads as TGTGCCAGCAGTTACGGGAGCGGGGTTAGCACAGATACGCAGTATTTT. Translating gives CASSYGSGVSTDTQYF.

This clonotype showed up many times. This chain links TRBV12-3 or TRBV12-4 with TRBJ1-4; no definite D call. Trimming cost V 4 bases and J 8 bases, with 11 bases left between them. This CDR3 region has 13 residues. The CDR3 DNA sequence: TGTGCCAGCAGTTACGCGGGAGGGGAAAAACTGTTTTTT. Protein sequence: CASSYAGGEKLFF.

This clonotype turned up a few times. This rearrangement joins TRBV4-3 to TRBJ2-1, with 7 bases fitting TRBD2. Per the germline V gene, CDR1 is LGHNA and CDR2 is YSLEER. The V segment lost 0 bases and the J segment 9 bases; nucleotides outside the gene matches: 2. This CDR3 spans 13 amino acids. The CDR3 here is CASSQEPSGEQFF. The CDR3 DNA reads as TGCGCCAGCAGCCAAGAACCTAGCGGTGAGCAGTTCTTC.

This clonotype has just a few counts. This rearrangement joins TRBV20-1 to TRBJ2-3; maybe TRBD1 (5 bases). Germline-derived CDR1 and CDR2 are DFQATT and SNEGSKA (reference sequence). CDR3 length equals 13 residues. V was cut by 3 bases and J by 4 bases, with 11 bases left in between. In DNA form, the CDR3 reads TGCAGTGCTAGTGGGATAGGGGCAGATACGCAGTATTTT. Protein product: CSASGIGADTQYF.

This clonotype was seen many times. The CDR3 DNA reads as TGCAGTGCTCCCCTAGCGGGGGGGCGTGCAGATACGCAGTATTTT. The encoded protein is CSAPLAGGRADTQYF. The rearrangement links TRBV20-1 to TRBJ2-3; 12 nucleotides align to TRBD2. The CDR3 loop spans 15 amino acids. J was trimmed by 4 bases and V by 5 bases; bases with no gene match: 7. Germline V gene data show CDR1 as DFQATT and CDR2 as SNEGSKA (reference sequence).

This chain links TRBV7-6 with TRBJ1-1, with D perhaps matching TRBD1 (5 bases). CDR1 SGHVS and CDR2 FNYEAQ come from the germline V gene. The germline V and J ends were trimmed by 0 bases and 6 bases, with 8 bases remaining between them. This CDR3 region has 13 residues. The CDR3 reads CASSLARGAEAFF. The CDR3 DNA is TGTGCCAGCAGCTTAGCCCGGGGGGCTGAAGCTTTCTTT.

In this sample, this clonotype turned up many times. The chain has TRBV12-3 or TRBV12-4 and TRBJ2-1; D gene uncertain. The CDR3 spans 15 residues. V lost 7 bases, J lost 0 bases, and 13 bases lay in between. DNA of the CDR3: TGTGCCAGCACAAACTTCAAGAGCTCCTACAATGAGCAGTTCTTC. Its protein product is CASTNFKSSYNEQFF.

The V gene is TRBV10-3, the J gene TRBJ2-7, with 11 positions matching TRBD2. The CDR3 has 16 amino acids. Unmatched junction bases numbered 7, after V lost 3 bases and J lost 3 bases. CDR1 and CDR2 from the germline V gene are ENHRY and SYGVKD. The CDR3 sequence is CAISEGLAGGYYEQYF. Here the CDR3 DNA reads TGTGCCATCAGTGAAGGGCTAGCGGGAGGTTACTACGAGCAGTACTTC.

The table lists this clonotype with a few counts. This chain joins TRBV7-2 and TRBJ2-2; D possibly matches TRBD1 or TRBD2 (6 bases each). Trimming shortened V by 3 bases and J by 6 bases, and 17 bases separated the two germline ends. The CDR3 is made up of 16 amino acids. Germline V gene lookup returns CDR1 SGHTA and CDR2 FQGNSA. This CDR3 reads CASSLVLGGRAGELFF. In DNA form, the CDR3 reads TGTGCCAGCAGCTTGGTTCTCGGGGGCCGGGCCGGGGAGCTGTTTTTT. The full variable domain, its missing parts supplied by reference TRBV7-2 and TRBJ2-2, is GAGVSQSPSNKVTEKGKDVELRCDPISGHTALYWYRQSLGQGLEFLIYFQGNSAPDKSGLPSDRFSAERTGGSVSTLTIQRTQQEDSAVYLCASSLVLGGRAGELFFGEGSRLTVL.

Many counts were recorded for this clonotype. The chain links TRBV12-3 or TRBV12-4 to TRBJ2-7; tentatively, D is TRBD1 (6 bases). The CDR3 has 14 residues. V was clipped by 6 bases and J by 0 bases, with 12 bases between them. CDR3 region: CASRQGPHSYEQYF. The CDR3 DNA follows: TGTGCCAGCAGACAGGGCCCACACTCCTACGAGCAGTACTTC.

CDR3 region: CASSQVGGDTQYF. Here the CDR3 DNA reads TGTGCCAGCAGCCAAGTTGGGGGGGATACGCAGTATTTT. The chain has TRBV4-2 and TRBJ2-3; D perhaps matches TRBD2 (6 bases). The V end lost 1 base, the J end lost 6 bases, and 8 bases lay between the germline ends. The CDR3 is 13 residues long. Germline CDR1 reads LGHNA; CDR2 reads YNFKEQ.

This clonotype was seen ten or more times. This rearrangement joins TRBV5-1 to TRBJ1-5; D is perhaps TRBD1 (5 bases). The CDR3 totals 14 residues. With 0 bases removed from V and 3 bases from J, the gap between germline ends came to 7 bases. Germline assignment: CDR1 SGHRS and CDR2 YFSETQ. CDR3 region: CASSLGGVNQPQHF. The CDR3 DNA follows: TGCGCCAGCAGCTTGGGGGGCGTCAATCAGCCCCAGCATTTT.

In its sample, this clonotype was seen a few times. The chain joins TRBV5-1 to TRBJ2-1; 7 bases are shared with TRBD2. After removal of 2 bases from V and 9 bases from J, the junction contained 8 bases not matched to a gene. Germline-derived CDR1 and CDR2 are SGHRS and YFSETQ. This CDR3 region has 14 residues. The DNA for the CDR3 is TGCGCCAGCAGCTTAGGGGAGGGCCGGGGTGAGCAGTTCTTC. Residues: CASSLGEGRGEQFF. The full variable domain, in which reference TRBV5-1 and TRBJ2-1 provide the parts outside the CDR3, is KAGVTQTPRYLIKTRGQQVTLSCSPISGHRSVSWYQQTPGQGLQFLFEYFSETQRNKGNFPGRFSGRQFSNSRSEMNVSTLELGDSALYLCASSLGEGRGEQFFGPGTRLTVL.

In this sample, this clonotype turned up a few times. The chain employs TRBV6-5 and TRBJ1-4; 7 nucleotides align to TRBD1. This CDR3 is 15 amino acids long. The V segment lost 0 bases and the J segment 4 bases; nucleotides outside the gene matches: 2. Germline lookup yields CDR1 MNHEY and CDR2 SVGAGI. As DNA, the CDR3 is TGTGCCAGCAGTTACTCGGGACAGTTTAATGAAAAACTGTTTTTT. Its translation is CASSYSGQFNEKLFF.

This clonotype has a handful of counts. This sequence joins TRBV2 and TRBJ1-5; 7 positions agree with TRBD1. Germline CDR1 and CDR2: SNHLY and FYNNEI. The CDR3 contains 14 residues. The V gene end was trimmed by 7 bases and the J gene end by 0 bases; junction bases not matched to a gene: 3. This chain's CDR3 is CASTGGNSNQPQHF. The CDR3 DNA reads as TGTGCCAGCACAGGGGGAAATAGCAATCAGCCCCAGCATTTT.

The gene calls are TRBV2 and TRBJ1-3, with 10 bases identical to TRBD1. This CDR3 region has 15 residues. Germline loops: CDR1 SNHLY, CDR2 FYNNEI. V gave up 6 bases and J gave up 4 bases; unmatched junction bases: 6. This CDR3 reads CASRASGQGGNTIYF. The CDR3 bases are TGTGCCAGCAGGGCGTCGGGACAGGGGGGAAACACCATATATTTT.

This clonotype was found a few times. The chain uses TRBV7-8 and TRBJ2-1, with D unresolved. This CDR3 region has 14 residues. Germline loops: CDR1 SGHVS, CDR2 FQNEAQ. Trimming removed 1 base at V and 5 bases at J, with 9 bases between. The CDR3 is CASSLGSLNNEQFF. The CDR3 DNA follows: TGTGCCAGCAGCTTAGGATCCTTAAACAATGAGCAGTTCTTC. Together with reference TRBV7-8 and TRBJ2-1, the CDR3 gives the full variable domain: GAGVSQSPRYKVAKRGQDVALRCDPISGHVSLFWYQQALGQGPEFLTYFQNEAQLDKSGLPSDRFFAERPEGSVSTLKIQRTQQEDSAVYLCASSLGSLNNEQFFGPGTRLTVL.

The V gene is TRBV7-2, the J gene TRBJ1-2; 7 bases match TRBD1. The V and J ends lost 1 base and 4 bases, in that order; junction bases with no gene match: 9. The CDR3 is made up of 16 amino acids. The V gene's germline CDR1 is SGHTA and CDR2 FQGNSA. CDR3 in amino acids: CASSLEAIGGSYGYTF. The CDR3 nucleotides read TGTGCCAGCAGCTTAGAGGCGATAGGGGGCTCCTATGGCTACACCTTC.

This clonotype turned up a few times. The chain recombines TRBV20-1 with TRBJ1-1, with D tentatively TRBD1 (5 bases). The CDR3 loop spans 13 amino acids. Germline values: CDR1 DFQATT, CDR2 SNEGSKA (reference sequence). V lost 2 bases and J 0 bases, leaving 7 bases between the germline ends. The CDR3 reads CSARQDMNTEAFF. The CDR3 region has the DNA TGCAGTGCTAGACAGGACATGAACACTGAAGCTTTCTTT.

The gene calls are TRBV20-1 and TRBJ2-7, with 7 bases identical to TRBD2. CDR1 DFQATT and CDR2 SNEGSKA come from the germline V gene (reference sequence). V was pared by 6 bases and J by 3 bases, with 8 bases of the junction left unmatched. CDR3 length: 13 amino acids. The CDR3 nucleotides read TGCAGTGCCTATGGGACTAACTTCTACGAGCAGTACTTC. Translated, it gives CSAYGTNFYEQYF.

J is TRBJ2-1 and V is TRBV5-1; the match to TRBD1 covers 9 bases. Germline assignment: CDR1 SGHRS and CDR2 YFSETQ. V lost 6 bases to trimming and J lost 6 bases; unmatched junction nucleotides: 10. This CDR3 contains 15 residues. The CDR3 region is CASKNPGQGLNEQFF. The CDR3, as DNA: TGCGCCAGCAAAAATCCGGGACAGGGCCTCAATGAGCAGTTCTTC.